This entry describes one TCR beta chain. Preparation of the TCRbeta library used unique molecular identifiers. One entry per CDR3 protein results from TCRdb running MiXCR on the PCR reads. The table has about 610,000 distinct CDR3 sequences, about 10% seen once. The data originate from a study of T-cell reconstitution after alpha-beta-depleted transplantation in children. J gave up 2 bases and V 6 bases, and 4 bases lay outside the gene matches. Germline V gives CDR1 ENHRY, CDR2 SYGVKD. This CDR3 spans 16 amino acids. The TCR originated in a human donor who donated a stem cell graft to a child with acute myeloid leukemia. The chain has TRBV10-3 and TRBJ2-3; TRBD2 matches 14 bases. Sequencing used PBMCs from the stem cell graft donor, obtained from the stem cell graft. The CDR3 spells CAIRPGLAGDTDTQYF. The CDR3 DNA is TGTGCCATCAGACCGGGACTAGCGGGAGACACAGATACGCAGTATTTT.